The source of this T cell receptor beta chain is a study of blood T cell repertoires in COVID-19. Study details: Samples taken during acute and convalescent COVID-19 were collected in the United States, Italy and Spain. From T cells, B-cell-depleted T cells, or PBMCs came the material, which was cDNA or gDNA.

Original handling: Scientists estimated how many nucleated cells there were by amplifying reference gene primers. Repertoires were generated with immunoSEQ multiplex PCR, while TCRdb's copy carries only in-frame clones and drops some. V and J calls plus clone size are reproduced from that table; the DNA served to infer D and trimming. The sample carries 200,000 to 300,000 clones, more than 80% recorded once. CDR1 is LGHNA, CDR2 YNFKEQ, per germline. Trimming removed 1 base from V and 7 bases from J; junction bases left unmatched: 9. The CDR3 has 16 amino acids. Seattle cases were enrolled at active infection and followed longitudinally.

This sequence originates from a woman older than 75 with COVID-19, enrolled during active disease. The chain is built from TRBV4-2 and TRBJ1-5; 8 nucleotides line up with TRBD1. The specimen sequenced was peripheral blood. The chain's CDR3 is CASSQGTGPQGQPQHF. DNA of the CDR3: TGTGCCAGCAGCCAAGGGACAGGGCCCCAGGGCCAGCCCCAGCATTTT.